One and the same sample provided the 18 T cell receptor beta chains below, sequenced in a study of tumor T cells in aggressive B-cell lymphoma. Here immunoSEQ multiplex PCR was the method, and the copy in TCRdb shows in-frame clones only, minus some. The sample lists more than 2,000 clones, around nine tenths occurring once. Sequencing was done on a sample of tumor tissue. The receptors come from an adult with diffuse large B cell lymphoma.

This clone was seen a handful of times. The rearrangement uses TRBV29-1 and TRBJ2-7; D unresolved. Trimming cost V 7 bases and J 3 bases, with 10 bases left between them. The CDR3 length is 11 residues. The V gene's germline CDR1 is SQVTM and CDR2 ANQGSEA. For the CDR3, the DNA is TGCAGCGCGTTTGGAGTCTACGAGCAGTACTTC. This translates into CSAFGVYEQYF.

A few counts support this clone. This rearrangement joins TRBV7-2 to TRBJ2-2, with 10 nucleotides matching TRBD2. V gave up 4 bases and J gave up 7 bases; unmatched junction bases: 9. Germline V CDR1 and CDR2: SGHTA, FQGNSA. The CDR3 sequence is 16 residues long. In DNA form, the CDR3 reads TGTGCCAGCAGCTGGGCAGCGGGAGGGCCGTTCGGGGAGCTGTTTTTT. Residues: CASSWAAGGPFGELFF.

The V call is TRBV7-2, the J call TRBJ2-5, with 9 bases matching TRBD2. The CDR3 is 16 residues long. CDR1 and CDR2 (germline): SGHTA, FQGNSA. V dropped 3 bases and J dropped 4; count of bases not matched to a gene: 9. CDR3 sequence reads: CASSLGGSGRRETQYF. Written as DNA, the CDR3 is TGTGCCAGCAGCTTGGGAGGGAGCGGGAGGAGAGAGACCCAGTACTTC.

In its sample, this clone was seen a few times. This sequence joins TRBV7-9 and TRBJ2-7; D is undetermined. V gave up 1 base and J gave up 4 bases, with 11 bases separating them. The CDR3 length is 14 residues. CDR1 and CDR2 from the germline V gene are SEHNR and FQNEAQ (reference sequence). CDR3: CASSLGPGNYEQYF. The DNA for the CDR3 is TGTGCCAGCAGCTTAGGGCCGGGTAATTACGAGCAGTACTTC.

V and J are TRBV13 and TRBJ2-5; 7 bases match TRBD2. The CDR3 covers 14 residues. J gave up 2 bases and V 1 base, and 1 base lay outside the gene matches. Per the germline V gene, CDR1 is PRHDT and CDR2 is FYEKMQ (reference sequence). DNA of the CDR3: TGTGCCAGCAGCTTAGCGGGGGGACAAGAGACCCAGTACTTC. Translated: CASSLAGGQETQYF.

The chain recombines TRBV7-2 with TRBJ1-4, with a possible D match to TRBD1 (5 bases). This CDR3 is 15 amino acids long. Germline CDR1 SGHTA, CDR2 FQGNSA. With 2 bases removed from V and 0 bases from J, the gap between germline ends came to 7 bases. Here the CDR3 DNA reads TGTGCCAGCAGCTTAAGGGGAACAACTAATGAAAAACTGTTTTTT. Protein product: CASSLRGTTNEKLFF.

CDR3 amino acids: CASSRLGGDGYTF. CDR3 in DNA: TGTGCCAGCAGTCGATTAGGGGGCGATGGCTACACCTTC. The chain couples TRBV27 to TRBJ1-2, with TRBD1 matching 7 bases. Germline CDR1 and CDR2: MNHEY and SMNVEV (reference sequence). J was trimmed by 6 bases and V by 5 bases; bases with no gene match: 6. The CDR3 loop spans 13 amino acids.

The chain is built from TRBV25-1 and TRBJ2-1; the match to TRBD1 covers 8 bases. The CDR3 consists of 15 residues. V gave up 8 bases and J gave up 2 bases; unmatched junction bases: 8. CDR1 MGHDK and CDR2 SYGVNS come from the germline V gene. The CDR3 coding sequence is TGTGCCAGCGAAAAGACAGGGGCCGCCTACAATGAGCAGTTCTTC. This encodes CASEKTGAAYNEQFF.

This clone was counted only a few times. In DNA, the CDR3 is TGCGCCAGCAGCTTGGCGGGGGTAAATACAGATACGCAGTATTTT. Translated: CASSLAGVNTDTQYF. The chain links TRBV5-1 to TRBJ2-3, with D tentatively TRBD2 (6 bases). V was shortened by 0 bases and J by 3 bases, with 11 bases between the two germline ends. The CDR3 spans 15 residues. Germline values: CDR1 SGHRS, CDR2 YFSETQ.

The chain links TRBV10-3 to TRBJ2-5; TRBD2 matches 10 bases. The CDR3 extends over 16 amino acids. Per germline, CDR1 ENHRY and CDR2 SYGVKD. V lost 3 bases and J lost 4; bases outside the gene matches: 8. Written as DNA, the CDR3 is TGTGCCATCAGTGACCACGCTTCTAGCGGGAGAGAGACCCAGTACTTC. It specifies CAISDHASSGRETQYF.

The gene calls are TRBV19 and TRBJ2-7, with TRBD1 as a possible D gene (5 bases). The germline gives CDR1 LNHDA, CDR2 SQIVND (reference sequence). The CDR3 covers 15 residues. Trimming left V 1 base short and J 3 bases short, with 13 bases between. CDR3 region: CASSIGGRVGYEQYF. CDR3 bases: TGTGCCAGTAGTATAGGAGGCAGGGTTGGCTACGAGCAGTACTTC. Filled out from reference TRBV19 and TRBJ2-7, the complete variable domain reads DGGITQSPKYLFRKEGQNVTLSCEQNLNHDAMYWYRQDPGQGLRLIYYSQIVNDFQKGDIAEGYSVSREKKESFPLTVTSAQKNPTAFYLCASSIGGRVGYEQYFGPGTRLTVT.

The V and J genes are TRBV2 and TRBJ1-1; TRBD1 agrees at 7 bases. The CDR3 length is 16 residues. From germline, CDR1 is SNHLY and CDR2 FYNNEI. With V trimmed by 4 bases and J by 0 bases, 8 bases remained unmatched. The CDR3 spells CASSVSVDRLNTEAFF. CDR3 coding DNA: TGTGCCAGCAGTGTATCTGTGGACAGGCTGAACACTGAAGCTTTCTTT.

This rearrangement joins TRBV12-5 to TRBJ2-1; 8 nucleotides align to TRBD2. The CDR3 sequence is 16 residues long. Looked up from germline, CDR1 is LGHNT and CDR2 is FRNRAP. V was pared by 2 bases and J by 9 bases, with 12 bases of the junction left unmatched. CDR3 sequence reads: CASGLSGGVRLGEQFF. CDR3 in DNA: TGTGCTAGTGGTTTGTCGGGGGGGGTGCGGTTGGGTGAGCAGTTCTTC.

The chain employs TRBV9 and TRBJ2-7, with D perhaps matching TRBD1 (6 bases). The CDR3 sequence is 14 residues long. The V and J ends lost 3 bases and 0 bases respectively, with 10 bases between them. CDR1 is SGDLS, CDR2 YYNGEE, per germline. CDR3 sequence: CASSAQTGSYEQYF. CDR3 in DNA: TGTGCCAGCAGCGCTCAGACAGGCTCCTACGAGCAGTACTTC.

This clone is a singleton in its sample. The rearrangement joins TRBV6-5 to TRBJ2-2, with D perhaps TRBD2 (5 bases). Trimming stripped 0 bases from V and 10 bases from J, with 12 bases between. CDR3 length equals 14 residues. Germline loops: CDR1 MNHEY, CDR2 SVGAGI. The DNA for the CDR3 is TGTGCCAGCAGTTACTCATTCCGAGGACTGGAGCTGTTTTTT. As protein: CASSYSFRGLELFF.

This clone has a handful of counts. The chain couples TRBV5-6 to TRBJ2-5; TRBD1 might be the D (5 bases). V gave up 3 bases and J gave up 5 bases, with 17 bases separating them. CDR3 length: 15 residues. CDR1 and CDR2 from the germline V gene are SGHDT and YYEEEE. The CDR3 protein is CASSWQQVLVETQYF. The DNA for the CDR3 is TGTGCCAGCAGCTGGCAACAGGTATTGGTTGAGACCCAGTACTTC.

This rearrangement joins TRBV20-1 to TRBJ1-1, with a tentative D call TRBD1 (6 bases). Germline CDR1 is DFQATT and CDR2 is SNEGSKA (reference sequence). The CDR3 has 11 amino acids. V was trimmed by 3 bases and J by 8 bases, leaving 10 bases between them. CDR3 amino acids: CSASSDREAFF. CDR3 in DNA: TGCAGTGCTAGTTCGGACAGAGAAGCTTTCTTT.

The chain couples TRBV19 to TRBJ2-7; the match to TRBD2 covers 8 bases. CDR3 length: 15 residues. The V gene end was trimmed by 6 bases and the J gene end by 1 base; junction bases not matched to a gene: 8. Germline V lookup: CDR1 LNHDA, CDR2 SQIVND (reference sequence). CDR3 DNA: TGTGCCAGTAGGGCCCGGGCGGGAGGTTCCTACGAGCAGTACTTC. Its translation: CASRARAGGSYEQYF.